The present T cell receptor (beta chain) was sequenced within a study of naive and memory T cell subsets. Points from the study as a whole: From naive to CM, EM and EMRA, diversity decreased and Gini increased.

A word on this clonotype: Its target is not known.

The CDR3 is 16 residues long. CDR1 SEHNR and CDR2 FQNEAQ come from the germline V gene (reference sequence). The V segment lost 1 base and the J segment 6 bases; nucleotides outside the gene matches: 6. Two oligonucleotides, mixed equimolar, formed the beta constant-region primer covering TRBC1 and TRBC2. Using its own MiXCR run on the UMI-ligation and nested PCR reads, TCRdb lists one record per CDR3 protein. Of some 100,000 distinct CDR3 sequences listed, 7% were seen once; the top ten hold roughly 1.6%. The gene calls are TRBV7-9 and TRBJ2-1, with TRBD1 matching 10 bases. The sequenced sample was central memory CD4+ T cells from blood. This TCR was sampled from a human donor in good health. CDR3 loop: CASSLVGTGVSNEQFF. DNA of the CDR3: TGTGCCAGCAGCTTAGTAGGGACAGGGGTCAGCAATGAGCAGTTCTTC.